The rows below give T cell receptor beta chains drawn from one sample of a study of T cell repertoires in cytomegalovirus infection. No cognate antigen is known for these TCRs. TCRdb re-called the reads with MiXCR, one entry per CDR3 protein. This repertoire shows approximately 730,000 distinct CDR3 sequences, almost 30% found once; its top ten account for around 13%. Here the sequenced sample was cultured CD8+ T cells from PBMCs, taken from culture after CMV antigen stimulation. These receptors came from a human donor in good health (CMV status not recorded). Some clones in this sample may be carry-over from other donors' samples. Each CDR3 is given with its conserved first and last residue. D genes are given only for firm matches. Some rows mark clone size as missing; the rest say once, few, many or name a class of expanded clone.

J gene	D gene	V gene	clone size	CDR3 length	CDR3 DNA	CDR3 protein
TRBJ2-3	NA	TRBV27	NA	17	TGTGCCAGCAGTCTAGCAGGAAAGGGGTTCAGGGCCGATACGCAGAATTTT	CASSLAGKGFRADTQNF
TRBJ1-5	NA	TRBV6-5	NA	14	TGTGCCAGCAGTATGACAGGAGAACATCAGCCCCAGCATTTT	CASSMTGEHQPQHF
TRBJ2-2	TRBD1	TRBV4-1	NA	14	TGCGCCAGCAGGGGACAGGGGAGCACCGGGGAGCTGTTTTTT	CASRGQGSTGELFF
TRBJ2-7	TRBD1	TRBV7-9	few	15	TGTGCCAGCAGCCAGGGACAGGTGAGCTCCTACGAGCAGTACTTC	CASSQGQVSSYEQYF
TRBJ2-7	NA	TRBV5-1	few	15	TGCGCCAGCAGCTTCGACTGGGTAATGGGCTACGAGCAGTACTTC	CASSFDWVMGYEQYF
TRBJ2-6	NA	TRBV7-2	many	18	TGTGCCAGCAGCTTAGAGCAGGGGCGCGGGTCTGGGGCCAACGTCCTGACTTTC	CASSLEQGRGSGANVLTF
TRBJ1-6	TRBD1	TRBV7-9	NA	17	TGTGCCAGCAGCTCGAACCGGGACAGGGCTCTTAATTCACCCCTCCACTTT	CASSSNRDRALNSPLHF
TRBJ1-2	TRBD1	TRBV12-3/TRBV12-4	NA	13	TGTGCCAGCAGCGTTACAGGGGACTATAGCTACACCTTC	CASSVTGDYSYTF
TRBJ1-1	NA	TRBV5-4	NA	14	TGTGCCAGCAGCTTAGGGGTTATCAGCACTGAAGCTTTCTTT	CASSLGVISTEAFF
TRBJ2-4	NA	TRBV7-9	NA	16	TGTGCCAGCAGCTCCTCCTCCGGGACCGAAAGAAACATTCAGTACTTC	CASSSSSGTERNIQYF
TRBJ1-2	NA	TRBV7-8	many	15	TGTGCCAGCAGCTTATCCCCCCGGGGGCCCTATGGCTACACCTTC	CASSLSPRGPYGYTF
TRBJ2-3	NA	TRBV27	few	14	TGTGCCAGCAGTTTAGCTTCGACAACAGATACGCAGTATTTT	CASSLASTTDTQYF
TRBJ2-2	TRBD2	TRBV28	NA	18	TGTGCCAGCAGCCCCTCTAGCGGGGGCCAATCGAACACCGGGGAGCTGTTTTTT	CASSPSSGGQSNTGELFF
TRBJ2-2	TRBD1	TRBV4-1	many	16	TGCGCCAGCAGCCATCCCGGGACAGAGAACACCGGGGAGCTGTTTTTT	CASSHPGTENTGELFF
TRBJ1-2	NA	TRBV7-6	NA	14	TGTGCCAGCAGCTTAGTTATAGGGTCTAATGGCTACACCTTC	CASSLVIGSNGYTF
TRBJ2-7	NA	TRBV19	few	15	TGTGCCAGTAGTATTACCGTAGGTCAGGTCTACGAGCAGTACTTC	CASSITVGQVYEQYF
TRBJ1-1	TRBD1	TRBV10-3	NA	15	TGTGCCATCATGGGGACAGGGTGGAACAACACTGAAGCTTTCTTT	CAIMGTGWNNTEAFF
TRBJ2-2	NA	TRBV10-3	few	13	TGTGCCATCGGGGGGCAGAACACCGGGGAGCTGTTTTTT	CAIGGQNTGELFF
TRBJ2-1	TRBD2	TRBV6-5	NA	16	TGTGCCAGCAGTTACAGCGGGGGACTCATCTACAATGAGCAGTTCTTC	CASSYSGGLIYNEQFF
TRBJ1-1	NA	TRBV5-1	NA	14	TGCGCCAGCAGCTTACGACAGCCGAACACTGAAGCTTTCTTT	CASSLRQPNTEAFF
TRBJ2-1	NA	TRBV7-6	NA	14	TGTGCCAGCAGCTTGCAGGGGCGTTTCAATGAGCAGTTCTTC	CASSLQGRFNEQFF
TRBJ1-2	NA	TRBV7-6	many	13	TGTGCCAGCAGCTTAGGTGACACCTATGGCTACACCTTC	CASSLGDTYGYTF
TRBJ2-1	NA	TRBV10-2	NA	11	TGCGCCAGCGTCCTGGGGGCGGAGCAGTTCTTC	CASVLGAEQFF
TRBJ1-1	TRBD1	TRBV7-9	few	15	TGTGCCAGCAGCCCGAGGGACAGTTGGAACACTGAAGCTTTCTTT	CASSPRDSWNTEAFF
TRBJ2-5	NA	TRBV5-6	NA	15	TGTGCCAGCAGCTTTTCAGGGGCCGCAGGGAAGACCCAGTACTTC	CASSFSGAAGKTQYF
TRBJ2-4	NA	TRBV6-8	NA	17	TGTGCCAGCAGTTACTCGGAGGGGGCTGTGTCCAAAAACATTCAGTACTTC	CASSYSEGAVSKNIQYF
TRBJ2-3	NA	TRBV6-1	few	15	TGTGCCAGCAAGAACGGTGGGGGGGCCACAGATACGCAGTATTTT	CASKNGGGATDTQYF
TRBJ1-4	TRBD1	TRBV7-8	few	15	TGTGCCAGCAGCTCCACAGGGGGTTTTTATGAAAAACTGTTTTTT	CASSSTGGFYEKLFF
TRBJ2-1	NA	TRBV7-6	few	13	TGTGCCAGCAGCGAGGAGACAGTCTCTGAGCAGTTCTTC	CASSEETVSEQFF
TRBJ2-5	NA	TRBV7-9	few	14	TGTGCCAGCAGCTTCGTAAGGGGCGGAGAGACCCAGTACTTC	CASSFVRGGETQYF